A selection of T cell receptor beta chains follows, all from one sample in a study of CD8 T cells in ankylosing spondylitis. TCRdb processed the 5' RACE reads anew with MiXCR; each CDR3 protein has one entry. The table shows a few hundred thousand distinct CDR3 sequences, with around 22% occurring only once. Sequenced: blood, either unsorted or a sorted T cell fraction (not recorded which). These TCRs come from a male donor with ankylosing spondylitis. Each CDR3 is given with its conserved first and last residue. The D gene is left open where the match is weak. The size entry is marked missing in some rows and otherwise reads once, few, many or a size class.

V	size	D	J	DNA	CDR3
TRBV2	NA	TRBD2	TRBJ2-7	TGTGCCATCGGGACTAGCGGAGAGCCCTACGAGCAGTACTTC	CAIGTSGEPYEQYF
TRBV18	NA	TRBD2	TRBJ2-7	TGTGCCAGCTCACCAATCGCGGGGGGGGGCGACGCCTACGAGCAGTACTTC	CASSPIAGGGDAYEQYF
TRBV15	few	TRBD1	TRBJ2-7	TGTGCCACCAGCAGAGGGGACAGGTTCTACGAGCAGTACTTC	CATSRGDRFYEQYF
TRBV20-1	few	TRBD2	TRBJ2-3	TGCAGTGCTAGAGTGCGGACTAGCGGGAGTCTGAATACGCAGTATTTT	CSARVRTSGSLNTQYF
TRBV12-3/TRBV12-4	many	TRBD2	TRBJ2-1	TGTGCCAGCAGTCCCGCCTCCCTAGCGGGAGGCTACAATGAGCAGTTCTTC	CASSPASLAGGYNEQFF
TRBV29-1	many	NA	TRBJ2-4	TGCAGCGTTGATCAGGGGGGAAACATTCAGTACTTC	CSVDQGGNIQYF
TRBV12-3/TRBV12-4	NA	TRBD1	TRBJ2-7	TGTGCCAGCAGCCAGGGACAGGGAGTTGACGAGCAGTACTTC	CASSQGQGVDEQYF
TRBV29-1	few	TRBD1	TRBJ2-5	TGCAGCGTTGAAGATCGGACAGGGCAGGGGACCCAGTACTTC	CSVEDRTGQGTQYF
TRBV20-1	NA	NA	TRBJ1-5	TGCAGTGCTAGTACAGGGTATAGCAATCAGCCCCAGCATTTT	CSASTGYSNQPQHF
TRBV5-5	NA	TRBD1	TRBJ1-1	TGTGCCAGCAGCACCCGGGACAGGGGGCGGGGGTATACTGAAGCTTTCTTT	CASSTRDRGRGYTEAFF
TRBV5-1	many	NA	TRBJ1-1	TGCGCCAGCAGCTTGTCTCGGCAGCGGAACACTGAAGCTTTCTTT	CASSLSRQRNTEAFF
TRBV20-1	NA	NA	TRBJ2-5	TGCAGTGCTAGAGATACACTAGGCCAAGAGACCCAGTACTTC	CSARDTLGQETQYF
TRBV6-2/TRBV6-3	NA	TRBD2	TRBJ2-1	TGTGCCAGCAGTTCCACCTCAACCGGGACTAGCGGGAGACATGAGCAGTTCTTC	CASSSTSTGTSGRHEQFF
TRBV5-1	NA	TRBD2	TRBJ2-1	TGCGCCAGCAGCCGGACTAGCGGGAGTAGAGAGCAGTTCTTC	CASSRTSGSREQFF
TRBV7-2	few	NA	TRBJ2-5	TGTGCCAGCAGCCGAGGTGATCCAGAGACCCAGTACTTC	CASSRGDPETQYF
TRBV10-3	few	TRBD1	TRBJ1-2	TGTGCCATCAGAGACCCGGGACAGGGTTTCTATGGCTACACCTTC	CAIRDPGQGFYGYTF
TRBV6-5	few	NA	TRBJ2-1	TGTGCCAGCAGTTACTTGGAGGGGTCCCAGTTCTTC	CASSYLEGSQFF
TRBV11-1	NA	TRBD1	TRBJ2-3	TGTGCCAGCAGCCTCTTCGGACAGGGGGGGGTAACAGATACGCAGTATTTT	CASSLFGQGGVTDTQYF
TRBV21-1	few	NA	TRBJ2-7	TGTGCCAGCAACCCCCGGGACAGGGAATCCTACGAGCAGTACTTC	CASNPRDRESYEQYF
TRBV28	NA	TRBD1	TRBJ2-1	TGTGCCAGCAGTTTAAGTGGGTCGGGACAGAAATTCTTC	CASSLSGSGQKFF
TRBV20-1	few	NA	TRBJ2-1	TGCAGTGCCGTCGATCCCGGACTGGTATTCAATGAGCAGTTCTTC	CSAVDPGLVFNEQFF
TRBV10-3	NA	TRBD1	TRBJ1-5	TGTGCCATCAGTGAGTCTTCGCGGACAGGGAATCAGCCCCAGCATTTT	CAISESSRTGNQPQHF
TRBV2	NA	TRBD1	TRBJ2-2	TGTGCCAGGGGACAGTCGAACACCGGGGAGCTGTTTTTT	CARGQSNTGELFF
TRBV20-1	few	NA	TRBJ1-6	TGCAGTGCTAGGACACCGGGAGGCACACCCCTCCACTTT	CSARTPGGTPLHF
TRBV28	NA	TRBD1	TRBJ1-2	TGTGCCAGCAGTATCCAACAGGGGGCGCGCGGCTACACCTTC	CASSIQQGARGYTF
TRBV24-1	many	NA	TRBJ2-1	TGTGCCACCAGTGATTCACAGGTAGGGATCGACAATGAGCAGTTCTTC	CATSDSQVGIDNEQFF
TRBV5-1	NA	NA	TRBJ2-5	TGCGCCAGCAGCTATTCGACCGAGCAAGAGACCCAGTACTTC	CASSYSTEQETQYF
TRBV9	NA	TRBD2	TRBJ2-5	TGTGCCAGCAGCACCGGGACTAGCGGGTGGGAGACCCAGTACTTC	CASSTGTSGWETQYF
TRBV29-1	NA	NA	TRBJ2-1	TGCAGCGTAGCGGGACAGAGCTCCTACAATGAGCAGTTCTTC	CSVAGQSSYNEQFF